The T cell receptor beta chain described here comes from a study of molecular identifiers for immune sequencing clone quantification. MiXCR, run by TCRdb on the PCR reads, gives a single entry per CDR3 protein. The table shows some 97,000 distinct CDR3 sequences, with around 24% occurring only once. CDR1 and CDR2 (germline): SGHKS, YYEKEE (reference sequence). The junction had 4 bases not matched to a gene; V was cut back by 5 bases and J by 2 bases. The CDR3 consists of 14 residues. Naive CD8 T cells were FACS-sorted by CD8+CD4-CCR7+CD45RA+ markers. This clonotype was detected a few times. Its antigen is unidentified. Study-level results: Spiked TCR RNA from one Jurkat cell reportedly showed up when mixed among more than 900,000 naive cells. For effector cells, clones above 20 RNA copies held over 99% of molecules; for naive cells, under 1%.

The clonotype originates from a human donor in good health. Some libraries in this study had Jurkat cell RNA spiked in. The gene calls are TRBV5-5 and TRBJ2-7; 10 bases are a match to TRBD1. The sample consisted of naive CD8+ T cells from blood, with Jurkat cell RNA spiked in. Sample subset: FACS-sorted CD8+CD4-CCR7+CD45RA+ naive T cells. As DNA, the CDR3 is TGTGCCAGCAGAACCGGGACAGGGGCCTACGAGCAGTACTTC. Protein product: CASRTGTGAYEQYF.